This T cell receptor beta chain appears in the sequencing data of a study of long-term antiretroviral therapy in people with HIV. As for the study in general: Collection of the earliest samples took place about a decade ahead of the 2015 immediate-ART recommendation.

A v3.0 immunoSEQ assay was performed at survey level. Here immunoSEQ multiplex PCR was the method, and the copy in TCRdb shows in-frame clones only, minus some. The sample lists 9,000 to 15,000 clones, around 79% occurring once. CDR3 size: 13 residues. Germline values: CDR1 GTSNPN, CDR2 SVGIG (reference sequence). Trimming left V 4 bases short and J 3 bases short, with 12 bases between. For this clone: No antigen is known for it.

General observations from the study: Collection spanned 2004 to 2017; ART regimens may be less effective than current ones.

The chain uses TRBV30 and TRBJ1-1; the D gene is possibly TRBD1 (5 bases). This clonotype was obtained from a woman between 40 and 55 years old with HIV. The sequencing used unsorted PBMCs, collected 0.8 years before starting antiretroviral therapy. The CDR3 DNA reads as TGTGCCTGGAATCGCGGGGGGGACACTGAAGCTTTCTTT. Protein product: CAWNRGGDTEAFF.